The TCR beta chain described here comes from a study of cytomegalovirus exposure and HLA in healthy donors. Findings and caveats of the study: Most TCR sequences were rare, but some public TCRs occurred in many donors. With high specificity and sensitivity, the classifier reportedly diagnosed cytomegalovirus status.

The CDR3 consists of 15 residues. The V and J ends lost 3 bases and 4 bases respectively, with 12 bases between them. Germline values: CDR1 SEHNR, CDR2 FQNEAQ (reference sequence). Here immunoSEQ multiplex PCR was the method, and the copy in TCRdb shows in-frame clones only, minus some. The table records under 140,000 clones, around nine tenths of them present only once. About this clone itself: Its specificity is not known.

Sequenced input: PBMCs. This TCR was recovered from a woman in her twenties or thirties in good health and CMV-seropositive. The chain joins TRBV7-9 to TRBJ2-2; perhaps TRBD2 as D (6 bases). The CDR3 sequence is CASSLGRSSTGELFF. For the CDR3, the DNA is TGTGCCAGCAGCTTGGGGAGGAGTAGCACCGGGGAGCTGTTTTTT.